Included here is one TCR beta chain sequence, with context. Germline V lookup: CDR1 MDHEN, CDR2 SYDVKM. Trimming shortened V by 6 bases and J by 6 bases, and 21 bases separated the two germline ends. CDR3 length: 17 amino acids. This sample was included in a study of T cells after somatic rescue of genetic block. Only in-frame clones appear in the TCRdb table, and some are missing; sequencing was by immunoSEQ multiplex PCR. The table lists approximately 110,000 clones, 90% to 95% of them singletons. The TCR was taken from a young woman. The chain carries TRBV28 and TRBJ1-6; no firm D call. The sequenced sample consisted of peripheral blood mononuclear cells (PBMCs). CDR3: CASRRVFDGVSNSPLHF. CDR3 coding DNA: TGTGCCAGCAGGCGAGTATTCGACGGAGTCAGTAATTCACCCCTCCACTTT.